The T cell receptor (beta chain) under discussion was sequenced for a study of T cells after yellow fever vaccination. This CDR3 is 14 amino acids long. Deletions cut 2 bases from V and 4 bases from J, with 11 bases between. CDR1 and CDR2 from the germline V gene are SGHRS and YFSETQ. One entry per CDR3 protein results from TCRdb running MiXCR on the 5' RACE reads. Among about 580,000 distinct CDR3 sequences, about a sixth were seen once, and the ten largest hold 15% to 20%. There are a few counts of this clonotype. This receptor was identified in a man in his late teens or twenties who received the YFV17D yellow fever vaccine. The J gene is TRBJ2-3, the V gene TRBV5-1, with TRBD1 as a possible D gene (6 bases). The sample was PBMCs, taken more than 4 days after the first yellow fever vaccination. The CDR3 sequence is CASSLWGPSDTQYF. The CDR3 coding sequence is TGCGCCAGCAGCTTATGGGGGCCGTCAGATACGCAGTATTTT. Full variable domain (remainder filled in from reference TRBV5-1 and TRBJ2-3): KAGVTQTPRYLIKTRGQQVTLSCSPISGHRSVSWYQQTPGQGLQFLFEYFSETQRNKGNFPGRFSGRQFSNSRSEMNVSTLELGDSALYLCASSLWGPSDTQYFGPGTRLTVL.